Listed below are T cell receptor beta chains from one sample, sequenced in a study of T cell repertoires in cytomegalovirus infection. TCRdb passed the reads through MiXCR, listing each CDR3 protein once. The sample comprises 200,000 to 250,000 distinct CDR3 sequences, about 20% of which are singletons, and 15% to 20% rests with the top ten. The sample taken for sequencing was CD8+ T cells from PBMCs. All receptors come from a human donor in good health (CMV status not recorded). Some clones in this sample may be carry-over from other donors' samples. The CDR3 runs from the conserved cysteine through the conserved F or W. A D gene is named only where the DNA matches it firmly. The size of a clone is reported for some rows only, either as once, few or many, or as a class for expanded clones.

v_call	j_call	clone_size	d_call	cdr3_aa	cdr3_nt
TRBV20-1	TRBJ2-7	-	TRBD1	CSAGRTGKLYEQYF	TGCAGTGCTGGAAGGACAGGGAAACTCTACGAGCAGTACTTC
TRBV29-1	TRBJ2-7	few	-	CSVFGRATPEQYF	TGCAGCGTTTTCGGCAGGGCAACCCCCGAGCAGTACTTC
TRBV7-6	TRBJ1-6	many	-	CASSPEPGSSYNSPLHF	TGTGCCAGCAGCCCAGAGCCAGGGAGCTCCTATAATTCACCCCTCCACTTT
TRBV7-2	TRBJ2-3	many	-	CASSRGGNPTDTQYF	TGTGCCAGCAGCCGTGGGGGGAACCCCACAGATACGCAGTATTTT
TRBV20-1	TRBJ2-1	few	-	CSARDLQGLAYNEQFF	TGCAGTGCTAGAGATCTGCAAGGGTTAGCCTACAATGAGCAGTTCTTC
TRBV7-9	TRBJ1-2	many	TRBD1	CASTQAGGARGDGYTF	TGTGCCAGCACCCAGGCAGGGGGAGCGCGCGGAGATGGCTACACCTTC
TRBV12-3/TRBV12-4	TRBJ2-7	-	-	CASSPDNSEQYF	TGTGCCAGCAGTCCAGACAACTCCGAGCAGTACTTC
TRBV7-8	TRBJ1-1	-	-	CASSPSTSTEAFF	TGTGCCAGCAGCCCGAGTACGAGCACTGAAGCTTTCTTT
TRBV6-1	TRBJ1-5	medium-sized	-	CASGYGRNQPQHF	TGTGCCAGCGGCTACGGACGAAATCAGCCCCAGCATTTT
TRBV2	TRBJ2-3	-	TRBD2	CASIPSGLNADTQYF	TGTGCCAGCATTCCTAGCGGTCTGAATGCAGATACGCAGTATTTT
TRBV11-2	TRBJ1-1	few	-	CASSLVDAPVNTEAFF	TGTGCCAGCAGCTTAGTGGACGCACCCGTGAACACTGAAGCTTTCTTT
TRBV7-8	TRBJ1-4	many	-	CASSLPKQGDEKLFF	TGTGCCAGCAGCTTACCCAAACAGGGCGATGAAAAACTGTTTTTT
TRBV7-9	TRBJ2-1	few	TRBD1	CASSLAFGQGAGNEQFF	TGTGCCAGCAGCTTAGCCTTCGGACAGGGGGCTGGGAATGAGCAGTTCTTC
TRBV29-1	TRBJ1-1	-	-	CSVETTWGTEAFF	TGCAGCGTTGAAACGACATGGGGCACTGAAGCTTTCTTT
TRBV10-2	TRBJ1-6	-	-	CASSEQGYLTPLHF	TGCGCCAGCAGTGAGCAGGGGTACTTGACACCCCTCCACTTT
TRBV19	TRBJ1-1	medium-sized	-	CASRSGNTEAFF	TGTGCCTCGAGGTCCGGGAACACTGAAGCTTTCTTT
TRBV4-1	TRBJ2-5	-	TRBD2	CASSLRLAGGETQYF	TGCGCCAGCAGCCTCCGACTAGCGGGGGGAGAGACCCAGTACTTC
TRBV6-5	TRBJ1-2	-	-	CASSYMLGTAHNYGYTF	TGTGCCAGCAGTTATATGCTTGGGACGGCCCATAACTATGGCTACACCTTC
TRBV7-2	TRBJ2-7	many	-	CASSSSGLTYEQYF	TGTGCCAGCAGCTCCTCGGGACTCACCTACGAGCAGTACTTC
TRBV2	TRBJ2-5	many	TRBD1	CASRDRGRQETQYF	TGTGCCAGCAGGGACAGGGGCCGGCAAGAGACCCAGTACTTC
TRBV7-3	TRBJ2-3	many	TRBD2	CASSPYGTSGPLAADTQYF	TGTGCCAGCAGCCCCTACGGGACTAGCGGGCCCCTCGCCGCAGATACGCAGTATTTT
TRBV6-2/TRBV6-3	TRBJ2-7	many	-	CASSLAGTYEQYF	TGTGCCAGCAGTTTAGCAGGGACCTACGAGCAGTACTTC
TRBV15	TRBJ2-1	few	-	CATSSSLLVEQFF	TGTGCCACCAGCAGCTCCTTACTAGTCGAGCAGTTCTTC
TRBV4-1	TRBJ1-5	few	TRBD1	CASSQSISQGANQPQHF	TGCGCCAGCAGCCAATCCATATCACAGGGGGCGAATCAGCCCCAGCATTTT
TRBV6-1	TRBJ1-5	-	-	CASAAMDSNQPQHF	TGTGCCAGCGCGGCCATGGATAGCAATCAGCCCCAGCATTTT
TRBV7-4	TRBJ1-4	few	-	CASMAAGLNEKLFF	TGTGCCAGCATGGCGGCAGGACTTAATGAAAAACTGTTTTTT
TRBV7-9	TRBJ1-2	many	TRBD1	CASSSQGGQANYGYTF	TGTGCCAGCAGCTCTCAGGGGGGGCAAGCTAACTATGGCTACACCTTC
TRBV20-1	TRBJ2-1	-	TRBD2	CSAREGLAVYNEQFF	TGCAGTGCTAGAGAAGGACTAGCGGTCTACAATGAGCAGTTCTTC
TRBV7-9	TRBJ2-7	few	-	CASSSGPWGTPYEQYF	TGTGCCAGCAGCTCCGGTCCATGGGGGACTCCCTACGAGCAGTACTTC
TRBV10-3	TRBJ2-2	-	TRBD2	CAISGLSGLAGGPRTGELFF	TGTGCCATCAGTGGATTGTCGGGACTAGCGGGGGGGCCGCGGACCGGGGAGCTGTTTTTT
TRBV7-9	TRBJ2-1	-	TRBD2	CASSAGGAYNEQFF	TGTGCCAGCAGCGCCGGGGGGGCCTACAATGAGCAGTTCTTC
TRBV7-8	TRBJ2-3	medium-sized	TRBD2	CASSRSGGAGDTQYF	TGTGCCAGCAGCCGAAGCGGGGGGGCCGGAGATACGCAGTATTTT
TRBV2	TRBJ1-6	-	-	CASSDSRDMNSPLHF	TGTGCCAGCAGTGACTCTCGGGACATGAATTCACCCCTCCACTTT
TRBV28	TRBJ2-1	many	-	CASSLEGDYSYNEQFF	TGTGCCAGCAGTTTGGAGGGGGATTACTCCTACAATGAGCAGTTCTTC
TRBV7-9	TRBJ1-2	-	-	CASSLADRTNGYTF	TGTGCCAGCAGCTTAGCGGACAGAACTAATGGCTACACCTTC
TRBV6-2/TRBV6-3	TRBJ2-1	-	TRBD1	CASATGTTYNEQFF	TGTGCCAGCGCGACAGGGACAACCTACAATGAGCAGTTCTTC
TRBV9	TRBJ1-2	-	-	CASSAGSLVEGYTF	TGTGCCAGCAGCGCCGGGAGCCTCGTAGAAGGCTACACCTTC
TRBV19	TRBJ1-1	many	TRBD1	CASSIDMGTGGVTEAFF	TGTGCCAGTAGTATAGATATGGGGACAGGGGGCGTTACTGAAGCTTTCTTT
TRBV28	TRBJ2-2	many	-	CASSIEGMNTGELFF	TGTGCCAGCAGTATAGAAGGGATGAACACCGGGGAGCTGTTTTTT
TRBV7-2	TRBJ2-1	many	-	CASSLGVWSEQFF	TGTGCCAGCAGCTTAGGAGTCTGGAGTGAGCAGTTCTTC
TRBV12-3/TRBV12-4	TRBJ2-3	few	-	CASSSWDGAAPGDTQYF	TGTGCCAGCAGTTCTTGGGACGGGGCGGCCCCCGGGGATACGCAGTATTTT
TRBV10-3	TRBJ2-2	-	TRBD2	CAISSSGGTGELFF	TGTGCCATCAGTTCTAGCGGGGGAACCGGGGAGCTGTTTTTT
TRBV28	TRBJ1-5	few	TRBD1	CASSLGQGNWQPQHF	TGTGCCAGCAGTTTGGGACAGGGGAATTGGCAGCCCCAGCATTTT
TRBV6-4	TRBJ1-1	-	-	CASPQGLLRGDTEAFF	TGTGCCAGCCCCCAGGGTCTTCTTCGTGGGGACACTGAAGCTTTCTTT
TRBV27	TRBJ2-1	-	TRBD1	CASSRSGQGTDNEQFF	TGTGCCAGCAGTCGATCGGGACAGGGTACGGACAATGAGCAGTTCTTC
TRBV7-6	TRBJ2-7	-	TRBD1	CASSSDRDSYYEQYF	TGTGCCAGCAGCTCAGACCGGGACAGTTACTACGAGCAGTACTTC
TRBV7-9	TRBJ2-7	few	TRBD1	CASSLGRDRLSYEQYF	TGTGCCAGCAGCTTAGGCAGGGACAGGTTGTCCTACGAGCAGTACTTC
TRBV29-1	TRBJ1-2	few	-	CSVGTFRDGYTF	TGCAGCGTTGGGACGTTCAGGGATGGCTACACCTTC
TRBV19	TRBJ2-7	many	-	CASSYGGVEQYF	TGTGCCAGTAGTTACGGGGGCGTCGAGCAGTACTTC
TRBV19	TRBJ1-5	-	-	CASSRNIGSNQPQHF	TGTGCCAGTAGTAGAAATATAGGGAGCAATCAGCCCCAGCATTTT
TRBV5-4	TRBJ2-7	once	-	CASSGGSLYEQYF	TGTGCCAGCAGCGGGGGTTCCCTCTACGAGCAGTACTTC
TRBV20-1	TRBJ2-7	-	-	CSARDSILAWDEQYF	TGCAGTGCTAGAGATTCGATTCTGGCCTGGGACGAGCAGTACTTC
TRBV2	TRBJ2-7	few	-	CASSRFGGNYEQYF	TGTGCCAGCAGTAGGTTCGGCGGAAACTACGAGCAGTACTTC
TRBV3-1	TRBJ1-4	-	-	CASRPATETNEKLFF	TGTGCCAGCAGACCCGCGACAGAAACGAATGAAAAACTGTTTTTT